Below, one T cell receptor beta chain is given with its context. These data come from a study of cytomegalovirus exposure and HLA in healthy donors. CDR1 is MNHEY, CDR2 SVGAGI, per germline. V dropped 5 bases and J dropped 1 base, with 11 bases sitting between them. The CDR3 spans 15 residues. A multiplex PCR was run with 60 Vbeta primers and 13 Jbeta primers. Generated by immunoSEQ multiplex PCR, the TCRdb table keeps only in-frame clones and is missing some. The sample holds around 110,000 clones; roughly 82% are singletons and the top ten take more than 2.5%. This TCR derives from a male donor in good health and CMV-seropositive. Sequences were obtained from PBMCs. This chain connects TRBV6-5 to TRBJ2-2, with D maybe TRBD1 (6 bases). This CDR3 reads CASSPGTLNTGELFF. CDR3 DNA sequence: TGTGCCAGCAGTCCCGGGACATTGAACACCGGGGAGCTGTTTTTT.